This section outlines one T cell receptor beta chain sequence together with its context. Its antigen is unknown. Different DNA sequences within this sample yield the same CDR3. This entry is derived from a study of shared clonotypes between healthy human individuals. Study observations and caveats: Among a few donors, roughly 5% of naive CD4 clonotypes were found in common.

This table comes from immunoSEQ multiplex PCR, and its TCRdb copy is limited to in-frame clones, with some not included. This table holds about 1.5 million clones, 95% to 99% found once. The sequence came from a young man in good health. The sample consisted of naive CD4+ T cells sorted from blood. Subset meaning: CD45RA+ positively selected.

The CDR3 spells CSARRTGELFF. The CDR3 DNA follows: TGCAGTGCTAGAAGAACCGGGGAGCTGTTTTTT. This chain uses TRBV20-1 with TRBJ2-2; no clear D gene. Germline lookup yields CDR1 DFQATT and CDR2 SNEGSKA (reference sequence). Trimming removed 2 bases from V and 5 bases from J, with 3 bases in between. This CDR3 contains 11 residues.